This T cell receptor beta chain was identified during a study of T cell responses to AZD1222 COVID-19 vaccine. Libraries were prepared by immunoSEQ multiplex PCR; TCRdb keeps only in-frame clonotypes and omits some of them. This sample has 53,000 or so clones, with around 85% found just once. Concerning this clone itself: Its antigen is not identified.

Whole-study results and caveats: The donor cohort was predominantly white British with a female majority, and clonal diversity may have been underestimated.

The source is an adult in good health. Sequencing was performed on peripheral blood, taken on day 0 of MenACWY control vaccination.

The CDR3 reads CASSLGGRRGQGEQYF. In DNA, the CDR3 is TGTGCCAGCAGCTTAGGGGGACGACGCGGACAAGGAGAGCAGTACTTC. The J gene is TRBJ2-7, the V gene TRBV7-2; TRBD1 or TRBD2 may be the D gene (5 bases each). V lost 1 base and J 7 bases, leaving 20 bases between the germline ends. There are 16 residues in the CDR3. Germline V lookup: CDR1 SGHTA, CDR2 FQGNSA.